The rows below give T cell receptor beta chains drawn from one sample of a study of T-cell memory formation after mild COVID-19. In TCRdb, the 5' RACE reads were re-called with MiXCR into one record per CDR3 protein. The sample carries 470,000 or so distinct CDR3 sequences, approximately 25% recorded once. Sequencing was carried out using PBMCs or a T cell subset sorted from them (not recorded which). These TCRs come from an adult woman who had mild COVID-19 (a few samples of this study predate the infection). Cell type and time point are not known. CDR3s include the opening cysteine and the closing phenylalanine or tryptophan. The D gene is left open where the match is weak. Clone size is stated in some rows and not others, as once, few, many or a class when expanded.

len: 13
v_gene: TRBV5-1
abundance: NA
j_gene: TRBJ1-1
d_gene: TRBD1
CDR3nt: TGCGCCAGCAGACCCGGGACAGGGCCTGAAGCTTTCTTT
CDR3aa: CASRPGTGPEAFF

len: 17
v_gene: TRBV18
abundance: few
j_gene: TRBJ2-1
d_gene: TRBD1
CDR3nt: TGTGCCAGCTCACCAAGGACAGGGGCCAGAGGTACCAATGAGCAGTTCTTC
CDR3aa: CASSPRTGARGTNEQFF

len: 13
v_gene: TRBV5-1
abundance: NA
j_gene: TRBJ1-2
d_gene: NA
CDR3nt: TGCGCCAGCAGCGGTTTCGCAGGCTATGGCTACACCTTC
CDR3aa: CASSGFAGYGYTF

len: 13
v_gene: TRBV5-1
abundance: few
j_gene: TRBJ1-5
d_gene: TRBD1
CDR3nt: TGCGCCAGCAGCTGGGGACAGAATCAGCCCCAGCATTTT
CDR3aa: CASSWGQNQPQHF

len: 14
v_gene: TRBV7-9
abundance: NA
j_gene: TRBJ1-5
d_gene: TRBD1
CDR3nt: TGTGCCAGCAGTTCCGACAGGGGTCATCAGCCCCAGCATTTT
CDR3aa: CASSSDRGHQPQHF

len: 17
v_gene: TRBV6-5
abundance: NA
j_gene: TRBJ1-2
d_gene: TRBD1
CDR3nt: TGTGCCAGCAGTCCAGACCATCACCCGACAGGGAACTATGGCTACACCTTC
CDR3aa: CASSPDHHPTGNYGYTF

len: 16
v_gene: TRBV5-4
abundance: NA
j_gene: TRBJ2-2
d_gene: NA
CDR3nt: TGTGCCAGCAGCTTCTTAGGACTACGCAACACCGGGGAGCTGTTTTTT
CDR3aa: CASSFLGLRNTGELFF

len: 13
v_gene: TRBV6-2/TRBV6-3
abundance: NA
j_gene: TRBJ2-1
d_gene: NA
CDR3nt: TGTGCCAGCAGAGACACTGTTGGGAATGAGCAGTTCTTC
CDR3aa: CASRDTVGNEQFF

len: 15
v_gene: TRBV5-1
abundance: few
j_gene: TRBJ2-7
d_gene: NA
CDR3nt: TGCGCCAGCAGCTTGTCCCCCGGGGACTCCTACGAGCAGTACTTC
CDR3aa: CASSLSPGDSYEQYF

len: 15
v_gene: TRBV12-3/TRBV12-4
abundance: NA
j_gene: TRBJ1-6
d_gene: NA
CDR3nt: TGTGCCAGCAGCCACGGCTCCCAATATCGTTCACCCCTCCACTTT
CDR3aa: CASSHGSQYRSPLHF

len: 13
v_gene: TRBV4-2
abundance: many
j_gene: TRBJ2-3
d_gene: NA
CDR3nt: TGTGCCAGCAGCCAAGATAGTACGGATACGCAGTATTTT
CDR3aa: CASSQDSTDTQYF

len: 13
v_gene: TRBV25-1
abundance: NA
j_gene: TRBJ1-1
d_gene: NA
CDR3nt: TGTGCCAGCAGTGAATTGTTGAATACTGAAGCTTTCTTT
CDR3aa: CASSELLNTEAFF